The clone carrying this T cell receptor beta chain was found a few times. Antigen: not known. This sample includes further DNA sequences coding for the same CDR3. The data originate from a study of beta chain features in type 1 diabetes. Points from the study as a whole: Moderate but significant shortening of TCRB CDR3s was recorded in all four CD4+ subsets from Type 1 diabetes patients. The naive, central memory and Treg TCRB repertoires showed an apparent similarity that was greater among patients than among healthy donors. Shorter templates might be favored by PCR, equally in patients and controls.

Trimming left V 3 bases short and J 1 base short, with 6 bases between. Germline CDR1 reads MDHEN; CDR2 reads SYDVKM. The CDR3 is 13 residues long. Sort purity for all populations was recorded as exceeding 98%. Reverse transcription of all isolated RNA meant that expressed TCRB transcripts were sequenced. The assay was immunoSEQ multiplex PCR, and TCRdb's table has in-frame clones only and misses some. Among fewer than 350,000 clones listed, around 7.3% were seen once. The chain is built from TRBV28 and TRBJ1-1; D gene unclear. The sequenced sample consisted of central memory CD4+ T cells from blood. The receptor was isolated from a woman aged 18-29 years in good health. Here the CDR3 reads CASSFNRNTEAFF. The CDR3 nucleotides read TGTGCCAGCAGTTTTAACAGGAACACTGAAGCTTTCTTT. Full variable domain (missing parts from reference TRBV28 and TRBJ1-1): DVKVTQSSRYLVKRTGEKVFLECVQDMDHENMFWYRQDPGLGLRLIYFSYDVKMKEKGDIPEGYSVSREKKERFSLILESASTNQTSMYLCASSFNRNTEAFFGQGTRLTVV.